The 26 T cell receptor beta chains given below trace back to one sample, sequenced in a study of tumor-infiltrating lymphocytes in primary liver carcinoma. Bulk tissue was left unsorted, and RNA and DNA were co-extracted from roughly 20-30 mg of it. Synthesis of TCR beta cDNA was carried out from 450 to 650 ng total RNA with a constant-region primer. ARM-PCR, slightly modified, supplied the TCR beta libraries through three nested multiplex PCR rounds. Both of the initial two PCR rounds ran for nine to ten cycles and employed TRBV1-TRBV30 forward primers alongside a C-beta reverse primer. TCRdb ran MiXCR on the multiplex PCR reads and lists one entry per CDR3 protein. The repertoire consists of about 200,000 distinct CDR3 sequences, with about 85% occurring once and the leading ten covering 15% to 20%. Specimen: tumor tissue from primary liver carcinoma. These receptors were taken from a man in his forties with primary liver carcinoma and hepatitis B virus infection.

Comment on this clonotype: It is likely a read error, because the conserved phenylalanine at the end of the CDR3 is missing. No DNA is shown, since the ends of the CDR3 on it are uncertain; the CDR3 is the one TCRdb lists. This CDR3 reads CASSGSVSRFI. The chain employs TRBV6-2 or TRBV6-3 and TRBJ2-1; TRBD2, the table's D call, was not compared with the DNA. The CDR3 spans 11 residues, counting both ends. Germline CDR1 and CDR2: MNHEY and SVGEGT.

About this clonotype itself: The conserved phenylalanine or tryptophan is not found at the CDR3 terminus, so this likely reflects a read error. This chain joins TRBV6-1 and TRBJ2-5; tentative D call: TRBD2 (5 bases). Germline V CDR1 and CDR2: MNHNS, SASEGT. This CDR3 has 14 residues. The CDR3 DNA reads TGTGCCAGCGGTGAAGGAGGTAGCCGAGAGACCCAGTACTGC. Translation: CASGEGGSRETQYC.

This clonotype was seen once. Its ends do not fully match the called genes, so a read error is possible. The chain carries TRBV5-8 and TRBJ1-1; a possible D gene is TRBD1 (6 bases). Looked up from germline, CDR1 is SGHTS and CDR2 is YDEGEE. The CDR3 loop spans 14 amino acids. This chain's CDR3 is CARSFGRGDTEALF. The CDR3 DNA is TGTGCCAGGAGCTTTGGGAGGGGGGACACTGAAGCTTTATTT.

As to this clonotype: At one end the junction does not follow the germline gene, possibly because of a read error. The chain employs TRBV12-3 or TRBV12-4 and TRBJ2-1, with 7 positions matching TRBD2. The CDR3 is 15 amino acids. This chain's CDR3 is CVSSLAAGLGNERFF. The CDR3 DNA is TGTGTCAGCAGTTTAGCAGCGGGACTGGGTAATGAGCGGTTCTTC.

The chain combines TRBV12-3 or TRBV12-4 with TRBJ1-1; TRBD1 is a possible D gene (6 bases). This CDR3 is 12 amino acids long. The V end lost 10 bases, the J end lost 10 bases, and 19 bases lay between the germline ends. The CDR3 region has the DNA TGTGCCACTACGGGACACGGCGGTGGAGCTTTCTTT. Amino acids: CATTGHGGGAFF.

Regarding this clonotype: This likely comes from a read error, as the CDR3 has no conserved phenylalanine or tryptophan at its end. The CDR3 nucleotides read TGTGCCACCAGTGGCCAGCCCTACAATGGGCAGTTCCTC. This encodes CATSGQPYNGQFL. The rearrangement links TRBV24-1 to TRBJ2-1, with D uncertain. The germline gives CDR1 KGHDR, CDR2 SFDVKD. The CDR3 extends over 13 amino acids.

The chain recombines TRBV11-2 with TRBJ2-5; D possibly corresponds to TRBD2 (6 bases). Germline V gene sequence: CDR1 SGHAT, CDR2 FQNNGV. Trimming removed 3 bases at V and 4 bases at J, with 27 bases between. The CDR3 spans 19 residues. In DNA form, the CDR3 reads TGTGCCAGCAGCTTTGGCAGCCTTTTAGCGGTAGGGCGGGGAGAGACCCAGTACTTC. It yields the protein CASSFGSLLAVGRGETQYF.

The chain uses TRBV5-4 and TRBJ2-1, with D perhaps matching TRBD2 (6 bases). Germline CDR1 reads SGHNT; CDR2 reads YYREEE (reference sequence). This CDR3 is 13 amino acids long. Trimming pared 9 bases from V and 8 bases from J, leaving 18 bases between. CDR3 residues: CATTNGRPDEQFF. CDR3 in DNA: TGTGCCACGACTAACGGGAGACCCGATGAGCAGTTCTTC.

Of note for this clonotype: The junction shows a germline mismatch at one end, possibly a read error. The chain carries TRBV12-3 or TRBV12-4 and TRBJ1-1, with D unclear. CDR3 length: 13 residues. The CDR3 region is CSSSFKSGTDAFF. The CDR3 DNA reads TGTTCCAGCAGTTTCAAAAGCGGCACTGATGCTTTCTTT.

This clonotype has a single count. One end of the junction fails to match germline, which may point to a read error. This chain joins TRBV4-2 and TRBJ2-5, with a weak D call TRBD1 (5 bases). The CDR3 is 15 amino acids. Germline values: CDR1 LGHNA, CDR2 YNFKEQ. DNA of the CDR3: TGTGCCAGCAGCAGGACGGACAAGTACCAAGAGACCCAATACTTC. This gives the protein CASSRTDKYQETQYF.

A note on this clonotype: A junction end diverges from the germline sequence, so it may reflect a read error. J is TRBJ2-7 and V is TRBV4-2; the D gene is possibly TRBD2 (5 bases). The CDR3 is made up of 18 amino acids. Germline V lookup: CDR1 LGHNA, CDR2 YNFKEQ. The DNA for the CDR3 is TGCGCCAGCAGCCAAAACTCCCCGAGTAGCAGGAGGAATCACGAGCAGTACTTC. Translated: CASSQNSPSSRRNHEQYF.

Details on this clonotype: A read error may account for a junction end that differs from germline. The CDR3 DNA is TGCACCAGCAGCCAAGAAACTAGCGGGACTGCAGATACGCAGTATTTT. Amino acids: CTSSQETSGTADTQYF. The genes are TRBV4-1 and TRBJ2-3; 10 positions match TRBD2. Germline CDR1 and CDR2: MGHRA and YSYEKL. The CDR3 is 16 amino acids.

On this clonotype: An end of the junction differs from the germline gene, which may be a read error. This chain links TRBV6-1 with TRBJ2-1; 7 bases match TRBD1. The CDR3 covers 15 residues. The germline gives CDR1 MNHNS, CDR2 SASEGT. CDR3 sequence: CASSVTGSSYNEHFF. The CDR3 DNA reads TGTGCCAGTAGCGTGACAGGGAGCTCCTACAATGAGCACTTTTTC.

To note about this clonotype: The junction differs from germline at one of its ends, possibly a read error. CDR3 residues: CTSSMAGGLYEQYF. The CDR3 DNA follows: TGTACCAGCAGTATGGCTGGGGGCCTATACGAGCAGTACTTC. V and J are TRBV28 and TRBJ2-7; maybe TRBD1 (6 bases). Germline CDR1 and CDR2: MDHEN and SYDVKM. The CDR3 length is 14 residues.

The V call is TRBV10-2, the J call TRBJ2-7; possibly TRBD2 for D (7 bases). Trimming left V 7 bases short and J 2 bases short, with 12 bases between. This CDR3 is built from 13 residues. Germline V lookup: CDR1 WSHSY, CDR2 SAAADI. CDR3 sequence reads: CASTGGVTYEQYF. The CDR3 coding sequence is TGCGCCAGCACGGGGGGCGTCACCTACGAGCAGTACTTC.

This clonotype has a single count. This CDR3 fails to terminate in the conserved phenylalanine or tryptophan, so it likely reflects a read error. Because the CDR3's place on the DNA is in doubt, the DNA is left out and the CDR3 is given as listed by TCRdb. The chain combines TRBV28 with TRBJ2-7; TRBD1, the D gene given by the table, was not confirmed from the DNA. Germline CDR1 is MDHEN and CDR2 is SYDVKM. With termini counted, the CDR3 has 18 amino acids. The CDR3 reads CASSTPTGLGWFVDEQNL.

V usage is TRBV11-2 and J usage is TRBJ2-7, with 9 bases that match TRBD2. V dropped 10 bases and J dropped 1; count of bases not matched to a gene: 17. This CDR3 contains 17 residues. CDR1 SGHAT and CDR2 FQNNGV come from the germline V gene. Here the CDR3 DNA reads TGTGCCATCAGACAAGGGCTAGCGGGAAGGTGGTCCTACGAGCAGTACTTC. This sequence encodes CAIRQGLAGRWSYEQYF.

Notes on this clonotype: The junction shows a germline mismatch at one end, possibly a read error. The chain combines TRBV11-2 with TRBJ1-2; D possibly corresponds to TRBD1 (6 bases). The germline gives CDR1 SGHAT, CDR2 FQNNGV. The length of the CDR3 is 13 residues. The CDR3 region is CASSRQEVYRYTF. Here the CDR3 DNA reads TGTGCCAGCAGCCGACAGGAAGTCTATCGCTACACCTTC.

As regards this clonotype: This CDR3 is missing its conserved last phenylalanine or tryptophan, likely due to a read error. As DNA, the CDR3 is TGTGTCAGCAACTTAGAGGACTCCTACAATGAGCAGTTCTTA. Encoded protein: CVSNLEDSYNEQFL. This chain joins TRBV11-1 and TRBJ2-1, with unresolved D. This CDR3 has 14 residues. Looked up from germline, CDR1 is SGHAT and CDR2 is FQDESV (reference sequence).

About this clonotype: The CDR3 carries no conserved terminal phenylalanine or tryptophan, so it likely arises from a read error. The chain links TRBV29-1 to TRBJ1-5; TRBD1 might be the D (6 bases). In germline, CDR1 is SQVTM, CDR2 ANQGSEA. The length of the CDR3 is 13 residues. Written as DNA, the CDR3 is TGTAGCGTTGTCGGACAGATCAATCAGTCCCAGCATTAT. Translation gives CSVVGQINQSQHY.

In the case of this clonotype: Because it lacks the conserved phenylalanine or tryptophan at the end, this CDR3 is likely a read error. This chain connects TRBV11-2 to TRBJ2-7, with a possible D match to TRBD2 (5 bases). The CDR3 totals 16 residues. CDR1 SGHAT and CDR2 FQNNGV come from the germline V gene. The CDR3 loop reads CVSSLEPSGSWVEQYY. In DNA form, the CDR3 reads TGTGTCAGCAGCTTAGAACCTAGTGGGAGCTGGGTCGAGCAGTACTAC.

A note on this clonotype: The germline gene is not matched at one end of the junction; a read error may be the cause. The chain carries TRBV10-2 and TRBJ1-3; unclear D gene. The CDR3 length is 13 residues. The germline V gene has CDR1 WSHSY and CDR2 SAAADI. The CDR3 is CASIGISGNTIYF. The CDR3 DNA sequence: TGTGCCAGCATCGGTATTTCTGGAAACACCATATATTTT.

The chain recombines TRBV6-1 with TRBJ2-7; D call uncertain. CDR3 size: 17 residues. V lost 7 bases to trimming and J lost 0 bases, with 22 bases between them. Germline V gives CDR1 MNHNS, CDR2 SASEGT. As DNA, the CDR3 is TGTGCCAGCACCCTAGGGTCGCAGTTATGGGACTCCTACGAGCAGTACTTC. As protein: CASTLGSQLWDSYEQYF.

For this clonotype: At one end the junction does not follow the germline gene, possibly because of a read error. This chain uses TRBV28 with TRBJ2-1; 8 positions match TRBD2. CDR3 length: 17 amino acids. Per germline, CDR1 MDHEN and CDR2 SYDVKM. This CDR3 is CASTPPGRGTFGNEQFF. CDR3 coding DNA: TGTGCCAGCACTCCACCCGGGAGGGGCACCTTTGGCAATGAACAGTTCTTC.

This clonotype was seen at least ten times. V and J are TRBV12-3 or TRBV12-4 and TRBJ1-2; D remains ambiguous. This CDR3 has 12 amino acids. V was shortened by 2 bases and J by 7 bases, with 8 bases between the two germline ends. The CDR3 spells CASSLSGAGYTF. The CDR3 coding sequence is TGTGCCAGCAGTTTATCAGGAGCTGGCTACACCTTC.

This chain connects TRBV10-3 to TRBJ2-6, with D perhaps TRBD1 or TRBD2 (6 bases each). This CDR3 has 18 residues. Germline lookup yields CDR1 ENHRY and CDR2 SYGVKD. V was trimmed by 5 bases and J by 0 bases, leaving 17 bases between them. Here the CDR3 reads CAISCSRGAYSGANVLTF. CDR3 DNA: TGTGCCATCAGTTGTTCGAGGGGGGCATACTCTGGGGCCAACGTCCTGACTTTC.